This passage covers 24 T cell receptor beta chains from one sample sequenced in a study of blood T cell repertoires in COVID-19. TCRdb's copy holds only in-frame clones and misses some; the assay was immunoSEQ multiplex PCR. The sample lists over 50,000 clones; around four fifths were seen once. The specimen was peripheral blood. The source is a man aged 50-59 years with acute or convalescent COVID-19.

This clone appeared a single time. This chain joins TRBV4-1 and TRBJ2-2; no firm D call. The CDR3 contains 13 residues. V lost 9 bases and J 0 bases, leaving 8 bases between the germline ends. Germline CDR1 is MGHRA and CDR2 is YSYEKL. CDR3 DNA sequence: TGCGCCAGTGGGCAGACGAACACCGGGGAGCTGTTTTTT. It translates to CASGQTNTGELFF.

This sequence joins TRBV10-3 and TRBJ1-2; unclear D gene. CDR3 size: 13 residues. Germline-derived CDR1 and CDR2 are ENHRY and SYGVKD. Trimming took 11 bases from V and 1 from J, leaving 14 bases between them. In DNA form, the CDR3 reads TGTGCCCTCGCGGAGGCGGTTAACTATGGCTACACCTTC. This encodes CALAEAVNYGYTF.

This clone was counted a single time. Other DNA sequences in the sample encode the same CDR3. V and J are TRBV7-2 and TRBJ2-1; 7 nucleotides match TRBD2. CDR3 size: 16 residues. Germline V gene data show CDR1 as SGHTA and CDR2 as FQGNSA. J lost 3 bases, V lost 1 base, and 6 bases had no gene match. CDR3 sequence: CASSLVRLAVYNEQFF. The CDR3 nucleotides read TGTGCCAGCAGCTTAGTAAGGCTAGCGGTCTACAATGAGCAGTTCTTC.

The chain recombines TRBV19 with TRBJ1-3; D unresolved. CDR3 size: 16 residues. Germline V gives CDR1 LNHDA, CDR2 SQIVND (reference sequence). Trimming stripped 7 bases from V and 1 base from J, with 17 bases between. CDR3 sequence reads: CASTRLGAFSGNTIYF. CDR3 nucleotides: TGTGCCAGTACCCGGCTGGGCGCCTTTTCTGGAAACACCATATATTTT.

A remark on this clone: Compared with germline, one end of the junction differs, possibly owing to a read error. The rearrangement links TRBV7-7 to TRBJ2-2; no firm D call. In germline, CDR1 is SSHAT, CDR2 FNYEAQ (reference sequence). This CDR3 is built from 12 residues. CDR3 coding DNA: TGTGCTAGCAGAAAGGAGTCCGGGGAGCTGTTTTTT. It yields the protein CASRKESGELFF.

V gene TRBV7-9 combines with J gene TRBJ2-7; 7 nucleotides align to TRBD1. Germline V lookup: CDR1 SEHNR, CDR2 FQNEAQ (reference sequence). This CDR3 region has 12 residues. The junction had 3 bases not matched to a gene; V was cut back by 5 bases and J by 5 bases. As DNA, the CDR3 is TGTGCCAGCAGCGCCGACAGGGACGAGCAGTACTTC. It translates to CASSADRDEQYF.

This clone was seen only once. The J gene is TRBJ2-3, the V gene TRBV27, with a possible D match to TRBD1 (6 bases). CDR1 and CDR2 (germline): MNHEY, SMNVEV (reference sequence). V lost 3 bases, J lost 3 bases, and 16 bases lay in between. The length of the CDR3 is 16 residues. The CDR3 loop is CASSLESHRATDTQYF. Written as DNA, the CDR3 is TGTGCCAGCAGTTTGGAGAGTCACAGGGCGACAGATACGCAGTATTTT.

This clone was observed a few times. The V gene is TRBV21-1, the J gene TRBJ2-7; the table's TRBD1 call for D was not verified on the DNA. TRBV21-1 is a pseudogene segment. The CDR3 is made up of 14 amino acids. CDR3 in DNA: TGTGCCAGCAGCCTCCGACAGGTTTCCTACGAGCAGTACTTC. Encoded protein: CASSLRQVSYEQYF.

DNA of the CDR3: TGTGCCAGCAGTCCCGCTCGCGGGGGGCGGCTAGCGGGGGGTAGCTCCTACAATGAGCAGTTCTTC. It is translated as CASSPARGGRLAGGSSYNEQFF. This rearrangement joins TRBV6-6 to TRBJ2-1; 11 nucleotides align to TRBD2. This CDR3 region has 22 residues. The germline gives CDR1 MNHNY, CDR2 SVGAGI (reference sequence). J lost 0 bases, V lost 5 bases, and 21 bases had no gene match.

The chain carries TRBV2 and TRBJ1-5; no reliable D call. Germline V gives CDR1 SNHLY, CDR2 FYNNEI. V gave up 4 bases and J gave up 0 bases, with 13 bases separating them. The CDR3 extends over 16 amino acids. CDR3 region: CASSGVFTDSNQPQHF. The CDR3 DNA reads as TGTGCCAGCAGTGGGGTTTTTACAGATAGCAATCAGCCCCAGCATTTT.

CDR3 coding DNA: TGTGCCAGCATCGACGGACAGCTGAACACTGAAGCTTTCTTT. The encoded protein is CASIDGQLNTEAFF. The gene calls are TRBV13 and TRBJ1-1, with a weak D call TRBD1 (6 bases). The V end was cut by 7 bases, the J end by 0 bases, with 12 bases between. The CDR3 is 14 residues long. CDR1 is PRHDT and CDR2 is FYEKMQ in the germline V gene (reference sequence).

The V call is TRBV3-1 (or the pseudogene TRBV3-2), the J call TRBJ2-1; 7 bases align to TRBD2. V lost 2 bases to trimming and J lost 6 bases; unmatched junction nucleotides: 4. Germline assignment: CDR1 LGHDT and CDR2 YNNKEL (reference sequence). The length of the CDR3 is 14 residues. CDR3 nucleotides: TGTGCCAGCAGCCAAACTAGCGCGACCAATGAGCAGTTCTTC. Protein: CASSQTSATNEQFF.

V usage is TRBV7-9 and J usage is TRBJ1-2; 8 bases are shared with TRBD1. Looked up from germline, CDR1 is SEHNR and CDR2 is FQNEAQ (reference sequence). This CDR3 is built from 15 residues. V was clipped by 4 bases and J by 4 bases; unmatched bases: 8. DNA for the CDR3: TGTGCCAGCAGCTCAGGACAGGGAGGGGCCTATGGCTACACCTTC. Protein product: CASSSGQGGAYGYTF.

J is TRBJ1-6 and V is TRBV7-9, with a possible D match to TRBD1 (5 bases). This CDR3 spans 17 amino acids. The germline V gene encodes CDR1 SEHNR and CDR2 FQNEAQ (reference sequence). V dropped 4 bases and J dropped 9 bases, with 22 bases sitting between them. The CDR3 reads CASSSGGGRLLSSPLHF. CDR3 nucleotide sequence: TGTGCCAGCAGCTCCGGGGGAGGGCGATTATTAAGTTCACCCCTCCACTTT.

The genes are TRBV28 and TRBJ1-2, with 7 bases that match TRBD1. Germline loops: CDR1 MDHEN, CDR2 SYDVKM. Unmatched junction bases numbered 20, after V lost 7 bases and J lost 6 bases. CDR3 length: 17 residues. This CDR3 is CASNLLFTAGGRDGYTF. CDR3 in DNA: TGTGCCAGCAACCTGCTCTTCACGGCAGGGGGAAGGGATGGCTACACCTTC.

The chain combines TRBV7-9 with TRBJ1-1, with 7 bases fitting TRBD1. J was trimmed by 3 bases and V by 3 bases; bases with no gene match: 10. This CDR3 region has 16 residues. CDR1 is SEHNR and CDR2 is FQNEAQ in the germline V gene (reference sequence). CDR3 loop: CASSFQTGRGDTEAFF. The CDR3 DNA reads as TGTGCCAGCAGCTTCCAGACAGGGCGGGGGGACACTGAAGCTTTCTTT.

The V gene is TRBV5-1, the J gene TRBJ2-5; 8 bases line up with TRBD2. V shed 8 bases, J shed 4 bases, and the junction held 1 base outside the gene matches. Germline CDR1 and CDR2: SGHRS and YFSETQ. This CDR3 is 11 amino acids long. Here the CDR3 DNA reads TGCGCCAGTAGCGGGGCAGAGACCCAGTACTTC. Protein sequence: CASSGAETQYF.

This rearrangement joins TRBV2 to TRBJ1-4; TRBD1 aligns across 7 bases. CDR3 length: 15 amino acids. Trimming took 6 bases from V and 6 from J; bases not matched to a gene: 10. In germline, CDR1 is SNHLY, CDR2 FYNNEI. CDR3 in amino acids: CASRTTGTADEKLFF. The CDR3, as DNA: TGTGCCAGCAGGACGACCGGGACAGCAGATGAAAAACTGTTTTTT.

The chain recombines TRBV7-6 with TRBJ2-5; 10 bases fit TRBD1. V dropped 5 bases and J dropped 3; count of bases not matched to a gene: 3. The germline V gene has CDR1 SGHVS and CDR2 FNYEAQ. The CDR3 loop spans 14 amino acids. The CDR3 DNA reads TGTGCCAGCAGCCTAGGGACAGGGGAAGAGACCCAGTACTTC. Translation gives CASSLGTGEETQYF.

This chain links TRBV5-6 with TRBJ1-5, with TRBD1 matching over 11 bases. V lost 4 bases to trimming and J lost 2 bases; unmatched junction nucleotides: 11. This CDR3 region has 18 residues. CDR1 is SGHDT, CDR2 YYEEEE, per germline. The CDR3 loop reads CASSAGTGGTFGNQPQHF. The CDR3 DNA follows: TGTGCCAGCAGCGCCGGGACAGGGGGAACTTTTGGCAATCAGCCCCAGCATTTT.

The V call is TRBV2, the J call TRBJ1-5; 8 bases are a match to TRBD1. V dropped 6 bases and J dropped 5; count of bases not matched to a gene: 6. The CDR3 is made up of 14 amino acids. Germline CDR1 SNHLY, CDR2 FYNNEI. The CDR3: CASRLDRGDQPQHF. In DNA form, the CDR3 reads TGTGCCAGCAGGTTAGACAGGGGAGATCAGCCCCAGCATTTT.

This chain joins TRBV3-1 (or the pseudogene TRBV3-2) and TRBJ2-2; tentatively, D is TRBD2 (6 bases). From germline, CDR1 is LGHDT and CDR2 YNNKEL (reference sequence). Trimming stripped 1 base from V and 3 bases from J, with 15 bases between. The CDR3 has 17 residues. The CDR3 sequence is CASSQASVAVYTGELFF. CDR3 sequence (DNA): TGTGCCAGCAGCCAAGCTTCGGTAGCGGTCTACACCGGGGAGCTGTTTTTT.

This chain joins TRBV11-2 and TRBJ2-7; perhaps TRBD2 as D (5 bases). This CDR3 has 14 amino acids. V was shortened by 1 base and J by 4 bases, with 11 bases between the two germline ends. The germline CDR1 and CDR2 sequences are SGHAT and FQNNGV. CDR3 region: CASSLVTTGYEQYF. In DNA form, the CDR3 reads TGTGCCAGCAGCTTAGTGACTACGGGTTACGAGCAGTACTTC. Full variable domain (remainder filled in from reference TRBV11-2 and TRBJ2-7): EAGVAQSPRYKIIEKRQSVAFWCNPISGHATLYWYQQILGQGPKLLIQFQNNGVVDDSQLPKDRFSAERLKGVDSTLKIQPAKLEDSAVYLCASSLVTTGYEQYFGPGTRLTVT.

This clone was recorded a few times. The chain couples TRBV18 to TRBJ1-1; D perhaps matches TRBD1 (6 bases). The CDR3 has 12 residues. CDR1 is KGHSH and CDR2 is LQKENI in the germline V gene. The germline V and J ends were trimmed by 6 bases and 4 bases, with 9 bases remaining between them. Here the CDR3 DNA reads TGTGCCAGCTCTCCAGGGGCCACTGAAGCTTTCTTT. Translated, it gives CASSPGATEAFF.